Listed here are 10 T cell receptor beta chains from one sample, sequenced in a study of blood T cell repertoires in COVID-19. Method: immunoSEQ multiplex PCR; TCRdb's copy keeps in-frame clones and lacks some. Altogether 200,000 or so clones are present, about 88% being singletons, with the ten largest covering roughly 2.7%. The specimen sequenced was PBMCs or T cells enriched from blood (not recorded which). The receptors derive from a woman in her thirties who had recovered from COVID-19.

The rearrangement joins TRBV6-2 or TRBV6-3 to TRBJ2-7; tentative D call: TRBD1 (5 bases). Germline assignment: CDR1 MNHEY and CDR2 SVGEGT. V lost 0 bases and J lost 5, with 14 bases in between. The CDR3 is made up of 15 amino acids. CDR3 DNA: TGTGCCAGCAGTTACTCGAACCAGGGTCCCCACGAGCAGTACTTC. Translation gives CASSYSNQGPHEQYF.

The chain employs TRBV7-3 and TRBJ1-6; the match to TRBD1 covers 9 bases. Per the germline V gene, CDR1 is SGHTA and CDR2 is FQGTGA. CDR3 length: 15 amino acids. Losses at the gene ends were 2 bases for V and 7 bases for J; bases not matched to a gene: 3. Here the CDR3 DNA reads TGTGCCAGCAGCTTATCCGGGACAGGGAATTCACCCCTCCACTTT. This encodes CASSLSGTGNSPLHF.

V usage is TRBV7-8 and J usage is TRBJ2-7; perhaps TRBD1 as D (6 bases). The germline V gene encodes CDR1 SGHVS and CDR2 FQNEAQ. Trimming pared 3 bases from V and 4 bases from J, leaving 10 bases between. The CDR3 has 13 amino acids. This chain's CDR3 is CASSFGTTYEQYF. The CDR3 DNA is TGTGCCAGCAGCTTTGGGACAACATACGAGCAGTACTTC.

This clone was detected only once. The rearrangement links TRBV7-9 to TRBJ1-1; D is undetermined. Germline lookup yields CDR1 SEHNR and CDR2 FQNEAQ (reference sequence). Trimming cost V 4 bases and J 5 bases, with 8 bases left between them. The CDR3 is made up of 12 amino acids. DNA for the CDR3: TGTGCCAGCAGCTGGGAGGGTACTGAAGCTTTCTTT. Translating gives CASSWEGTEAFF.

The V gene is TRBV7-8, the J gene TRBJ1-1; D is ambiguous. Germline-derived CDR1 and CDR2 are SGHVS and FQNEAQ. The V end was cut by 6 bases, the J end by 5 bases, with 7 bases between. This CDR3 comprises 11 residues. The CDR3 region is CASSAITEAFF. The DNA of the CDR3 is TGTGCCAGCAGTGCGATTACTGAAGCTTTCTTT.

Notes on this clone: The same CDR3 arises from other DNA sequences in this sample as well. This chain joins TRBV24-1 and TRBJ2-5, with 9 nucleotides matching TRBD1. Germline V CDR1 and CDR2: KGHDR, SFDVKD. With V trimmed by 4 bases and J by 5 bases, 7 bases remained unmatched. The CDR3 runs 15 residues. The CDR3 DNA sequence: TGTGCCACCAGTGACCCCGGGACAGGGACGGAGACCCAGTACTTC. Protein product: CATSDPGTGTETQYF.

This clone occurred once. The chain employs TRBV24-1 and TRBJ1-6, with a tentative D call TRBD1 (6 bases). This CDR3 is 12 amino acids long. V was pared by 6 bases and J by 7 bases, with 6 bases between. CDR1 is KGHDR and CDR2 is SFDVKD in the germline V gene. CDR3 sequence (DNA): TGTGCCACCAGTCAGGGGAATTCACCCCTCCACTTT. It encodes CATSQGNSPLHF.

This chain connects TRBV2 to TRBJ1-5, with 8 bases identical to TRBD1. The CDR3 is 15 amino acids. Trimming took 7 bases from V and 6 from J; bases not matched to a gene: 11. Germline V gene data show CDR1 as SNHLY and CDR2 as FYNNEI. The CDR3 loop reads CASKKRTGYFQPQHF. The CDR3 DNA follows: TGTGCCAGCAAGAAACGGACAGGGTATTTTCAGCCCCAGCATTTT.

The V gene is TRBV3-1 (or the pseudogene TRBV3-2), the J gene TRBJ1-4; D may be TRBD1 (5 bases). Germline V gene lookup returns CDR1 LGHDT and CDR2 YNNKEL (reference sequence). Trimming cost V 2 bases and J 4 bases, with 11 bases left between them. The CDR3 covers 15 residues. The CDR3 spells CASSQPTGGNEKLFF. CDR3 coding DNA: TGTGCCAGCAGCCAACCGACGGGGGGTAATGAAAAACTGTTTTTT.

The rearrangement uses TRBV6-5 and TRBJ1-3; tentatively, D is TRBD1 (5 bases). Germline-derived CDR1 and CDR2 are MNHEY and SVGAGI. The CDR3 runs 15 residues. V was shortened by 5 bases and J by 0 bases, with 11 bases between the two germline ends. CDR3 sequence: CASSPQGLSGNTIYF. The DNA of the CDR3 is TGTGCCAGCAGTCCCCAGGGCCTCTCTGGAAACACCATATATTTT.